This T cell receptor (beta chain) is drawn from a study of breast tumors, draining lymph nodes, adjacent tissues. This CDR3 has 13 residues. Germline V CDR1 and CDR2: MNHEY, SVGEGT. At least ten counts were recorded for this clonotype. What it recognizes is unknown. A read error may account for a junction end that differs from germline. Points from the study as a whole: The lymph node origin of tumor T cells was framed as consistent with a hypothesis, not demonstrated. Tumor and nontumor repertoires were significantly more similar in luminal-like than in basal-like breast cancer.

TCRdb re-called the multiplex PCR reads with MiXCR, one entry per CDR3 protein. The repertoire holds fewer than 25,000 distinct CDR3 sequences, about 61% seen once, with about a fifth in the top ten. This clonotype originated in a female donor with breast cancer. Some clones in this sample may be carry-over from other donors' samples. The V call is TRBV6-2 or TRBV6-3, the J call TRBJ2-4, with D unresolved. The sample comprised tumor-adjacent breast tissue. The CDR3 protein is CASSHSALDIQYF. In nucleotides, the CDR3 is TGTGCCAGCAGTCACTCGGCGTTGGACATTCAGTACTTC.